The rows below give T cell receptor beta chains drawn from one sample of a study of naive and memory T cell subsets. Each CDR3 protein is one row after TCRdb ran MiXCR on the 5' RACE reads. The sample lists more than 45,000 distinct CDR3 sequences; 7% to 8.5% were seen once. These TCRs come from a male donor in good health. Both conserved end residues are part of each CDR3. Each record gives: clone size, J gene, V gene, D gene, CDR3 DNA, CDR3 protein. The D gene is left open where the match is weak. Expanded clones are given a class, and other clones once, few, many or no size at all.

size: many; J: TRBJ2-7; V: TRBV12-3/TRBV12-4; D: NA; DNA: TGTGCCAGCAGACCCGGGACTTTCTCCTACGAGCAGTACTTC; CDR3: CASRPGTFSYEQYF
size: few; J: TRBJ2-1; V: TRBV12-5; D: NA; DNA: TGTGCTAGTGGTTTGGTACGGGTAGGGAGCTCCTACAATGAGCAGTTCTTC; CDR3: CASGLVRVGSSYNEQFF
size: NA; J: TRBJ2-1; V: TRBV6-2/TRBV6-3; D: TRBD1; DNA: TGTGCCAGCAGGAGGACAGGGGGCTTCAATGAGCAGTTCTTC; CDR3: CASRRTGGFNEQFF
size: few; J: TRBJ1-5; V: TRBV4-1; D: NA; DNA: TGCGCCAGCAGCCAAGAAACTGGGGGTTCGTTTCAGCCCCAGCATTTT; CDR3: CASSQETGGSFQPQHF
size: many; J: TRBJ1-1; V: TRBV5-1; D: TRBD1; DNA: TGCGCCAGCAGCTTGGACGACAGGGCTGGTGAAGCTTTCTTT; CDR3: CASSLDDRAGEAFF
size: many; J: TRBJ2-3; V: TRBV3-1; D: TRBD1; DNA: TGTGCCAGCCGACAGGGGAGCACAGATACGCAGTATTTT; CDR3: CASRQGSTDTQYF
size: NA; J: TRBJ2-4; V: TRBV6-1; D: NA; DNA: TGTGCCAGCAGTGATATGCAGGGTCTAACTCCGTACTTC; CDR3: CASSDMQGLTPYF
size: NA; J: TRBJ2-1; V: TRBV19; D: NA; DNA: TGTGCCAGTAGTATAAACAGGGAATCTGAGCAGTTCTTC; CDR3: CASSINRESEQFF
size: many; J: TRBJ2-2; V: TRBV9; D: NA; DNA: TGTGCCAGCAGCGTAACCGGGCAGGGAAACACCGGGGAGCTGTTTTTT; CDR3: CASSVTGQGNTGELFF
size: many; J: TRBJ2-3; V: TRBV7-8; D: NA; DNA: TGTGCCAGCAGCTTAGCGGTAGACCGGAGCACAGATACGCAGTATTTT; CDR3: CASSLAVDRSTDTQYF
size: many; J: TRBJ2-7; V: TRBV4-1; D: TRBD1; DNA: TGCGCCAGCAGCCATAGTCCCATAGGGACAGATTTAATCTACGAGCAGTACTTC; CDR3: CASSHSPIGTDLIYEQYF
size: many; J: TRBJ1-2; V: TRBV28; D: NA; DNA: TGTGCCAGCAGTTTAAAGGGGGTAGCTGGCTACACCTTC; CDR3: CASSLKGVAGYTF
size: few; J: TRBJ1-1; V: TRBV12-3/TRBV12-4; D: TRBD1; DNA: TGTGCCAGCAGTTTACAGGGGGCGGTCACTGAAGCTTTCTTT; CDR3: CASSLQGAVTEAFF
size: few; J: TRBJ1-5; V: TRBV19; D: NA; DNA: TGTGCCAGGACACGATTCAATCAGCCCCAGCATTTT; CDR3: CARTRFNQPQHF
size: few; J: TRBJ1-1; V: TRBV12-3/TRBV12-4; D: NA; DNA: TGTGCCAGCAGTTTGGACAGCGACGGTGAAGCTTTCTTT; CDR3: CASSLDSDGEAFF
size: many; J: TRBJ2-7; V: TRBV11-1; D: NA; DNA: TGTGCCAGCAGCTTAGCGCAGGGTTGGGAGCAGTACTTC; CDR3: CASSLAQGWEQYF
size: NA; J: TRBJ1-1; V: TRBV24-1; D: TRBD1; DNA: TGTGCCACCAGTGATAAGACAGGGGGTACGGTCGCCACTGAAGCTTTCTTT; CDR3: CATSDKTGGTVATEAFF
size: many; J: TRBJ2-3; V: TRBV12-5; D: NA; DNA: TGTGCTAGTGGTTATTCTTCGGATACGCAGTATTTT; CDR3: CASGYSSDTQYF